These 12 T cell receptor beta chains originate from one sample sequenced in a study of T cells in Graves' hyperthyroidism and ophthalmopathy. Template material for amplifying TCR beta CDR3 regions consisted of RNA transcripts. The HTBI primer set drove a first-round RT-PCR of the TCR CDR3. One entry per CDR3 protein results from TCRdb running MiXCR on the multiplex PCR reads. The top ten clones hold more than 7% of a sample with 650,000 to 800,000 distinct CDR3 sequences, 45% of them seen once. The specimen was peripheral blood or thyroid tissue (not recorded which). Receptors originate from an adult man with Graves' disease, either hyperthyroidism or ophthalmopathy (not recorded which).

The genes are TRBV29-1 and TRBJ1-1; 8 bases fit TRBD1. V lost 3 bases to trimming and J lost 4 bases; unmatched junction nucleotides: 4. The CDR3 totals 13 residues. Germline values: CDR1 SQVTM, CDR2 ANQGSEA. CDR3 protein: CSVDRTGGTEAFF. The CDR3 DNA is TGCAGCGTTGATCGTACAGGGGGCACTGAAGCTTTCTTT.

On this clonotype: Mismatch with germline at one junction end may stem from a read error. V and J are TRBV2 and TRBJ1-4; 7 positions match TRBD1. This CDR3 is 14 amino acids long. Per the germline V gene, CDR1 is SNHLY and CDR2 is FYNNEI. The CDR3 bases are TGTGCCATCAGTGACGGGACAGCAAATGAAAAACTGTTTTTT. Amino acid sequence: CAISDGTANEKLFF.

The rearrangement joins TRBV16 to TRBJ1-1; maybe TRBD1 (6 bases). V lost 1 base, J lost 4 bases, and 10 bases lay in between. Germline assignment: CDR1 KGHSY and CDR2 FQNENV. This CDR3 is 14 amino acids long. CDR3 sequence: CASSQWGAGTEAFF. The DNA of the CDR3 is TGTGCCAGCAGCCAATGGGGGGCTGGCACTGAAGCTTTCTTT.

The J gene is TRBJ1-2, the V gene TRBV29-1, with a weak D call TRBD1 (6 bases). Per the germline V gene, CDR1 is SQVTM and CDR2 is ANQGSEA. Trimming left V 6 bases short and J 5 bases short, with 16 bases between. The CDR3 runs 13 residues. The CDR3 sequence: CSVWTEQGYGYTF. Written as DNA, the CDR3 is TGCAGCGTGTGGACAGAACAGGGATATGGCTACACCTTC.

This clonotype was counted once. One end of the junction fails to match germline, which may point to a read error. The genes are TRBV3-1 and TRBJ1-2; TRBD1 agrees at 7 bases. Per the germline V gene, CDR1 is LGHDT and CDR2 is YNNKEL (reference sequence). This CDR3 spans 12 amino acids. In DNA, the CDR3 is TGTGCCAGCAGCTTGGACAGGCATGGCTGCACCTTC. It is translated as CASSLDRHGCTF.

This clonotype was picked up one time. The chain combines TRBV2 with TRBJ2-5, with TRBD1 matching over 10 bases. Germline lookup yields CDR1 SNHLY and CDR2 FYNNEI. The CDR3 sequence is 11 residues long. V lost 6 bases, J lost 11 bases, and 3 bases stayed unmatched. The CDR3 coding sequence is TGTGCCAGCAGGGGACAGGGGAATCAGTACTTC. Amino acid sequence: CASRGQGNQYF.

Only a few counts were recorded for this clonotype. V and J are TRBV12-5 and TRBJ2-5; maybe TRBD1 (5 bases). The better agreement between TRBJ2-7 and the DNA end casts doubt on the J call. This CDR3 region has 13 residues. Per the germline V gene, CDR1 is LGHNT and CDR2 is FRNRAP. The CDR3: CASGSFDSYEQYF. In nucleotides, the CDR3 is TGTGCTAGTGGTTCCTTCGACAGCTACGAGCAGTACTTC.

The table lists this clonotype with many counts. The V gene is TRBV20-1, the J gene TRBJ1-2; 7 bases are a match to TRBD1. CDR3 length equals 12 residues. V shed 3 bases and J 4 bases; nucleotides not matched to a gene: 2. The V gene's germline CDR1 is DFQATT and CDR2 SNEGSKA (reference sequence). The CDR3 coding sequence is TGCAGTGCTAGGGACAGGAGCTATGGCTACACCTTC. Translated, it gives CSARDRSYGYTF.

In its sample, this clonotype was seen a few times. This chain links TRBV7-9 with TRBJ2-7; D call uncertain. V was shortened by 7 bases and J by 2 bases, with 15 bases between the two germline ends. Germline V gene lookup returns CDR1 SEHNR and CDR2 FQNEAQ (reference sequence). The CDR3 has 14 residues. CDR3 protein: CASTLLDGTYEQYF. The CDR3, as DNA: TGTGCCAGCACCCTTTTGGACGGAACCTACGAGCAGTACTTC.

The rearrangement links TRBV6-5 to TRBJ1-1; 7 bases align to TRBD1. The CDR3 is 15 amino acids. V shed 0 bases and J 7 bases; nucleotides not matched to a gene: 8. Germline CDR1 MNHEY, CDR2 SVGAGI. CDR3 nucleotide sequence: TGTGCCAGCAGTTACTCGAGGGGACAGAACCTTGAAGCTTTCTTT. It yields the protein CASSYSRGQNLEAFF.

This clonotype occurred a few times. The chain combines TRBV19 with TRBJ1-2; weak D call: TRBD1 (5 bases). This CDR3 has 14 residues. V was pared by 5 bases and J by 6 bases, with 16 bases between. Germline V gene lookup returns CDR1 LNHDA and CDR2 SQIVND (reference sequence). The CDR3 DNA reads TGTGCCAGTAGTTTTAAGCAGGGCCGGGATGGCTACACCTTC. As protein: CASSFKQGRDGYTF.

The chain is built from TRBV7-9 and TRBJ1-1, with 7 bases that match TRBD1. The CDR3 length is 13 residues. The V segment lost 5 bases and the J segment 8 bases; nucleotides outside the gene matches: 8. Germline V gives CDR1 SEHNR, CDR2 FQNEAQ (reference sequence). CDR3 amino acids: CASSASGQFEAFF. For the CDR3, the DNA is TGTGCCAGCAGCGCGTCGGGACAGTTCGAAGCTTTCTTT.